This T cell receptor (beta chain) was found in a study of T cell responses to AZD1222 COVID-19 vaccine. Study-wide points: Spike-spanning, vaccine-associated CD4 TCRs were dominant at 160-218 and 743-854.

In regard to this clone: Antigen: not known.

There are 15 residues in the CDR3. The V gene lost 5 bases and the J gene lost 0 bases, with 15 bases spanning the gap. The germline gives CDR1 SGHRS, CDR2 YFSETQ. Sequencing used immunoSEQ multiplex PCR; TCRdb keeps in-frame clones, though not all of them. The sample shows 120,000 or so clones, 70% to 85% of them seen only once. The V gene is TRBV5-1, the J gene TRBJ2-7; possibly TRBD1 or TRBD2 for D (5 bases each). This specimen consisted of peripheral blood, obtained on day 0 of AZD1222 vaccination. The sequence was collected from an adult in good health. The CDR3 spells CASRHFRDASYEQYF. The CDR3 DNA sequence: TGCGCCAGCAGGCACTTCCGGGACGCCTCCTACGAGCAGTACTTC.